This paragraph reports one T cell receptor beta chain. This clonotype was observed many times. Its antigen specificity is not known. Per-nucleotide qualities are absent, and no much larger clonotype sits a single base away. cDNA was synthesized by template-switch 5'RACE using a primer carrying a 10-nucleotide random unique molecular identifier by which each TCR transcript was tagged. Over 160 million TCR-beta sequences, covering 15-18 subjects, were produced in each sequencing run. The RNeasy kit was used for extraction of total RNA. The KAPA Real-time Library Amplification kit was used to amplify TCR-beta VDJ regions with primers for the TCR constant region and the 5'RACE anchor. Sample indexes and Illumina adaptors were added in a first PCR, and a second PCR then increased library yield. The roughly 650 bp TCR product was size-selected on a 2% E-gel SizeSelection system after Ampure bead purification. Before pooling, library quality was checked on a Bioanalyzer, concentration was measured with Qubit, and libraries were quantified with the Kapa Library Quantification kit. Paired-end 2 x 150 bp sequencing of the libraries was performed on an Illumina HiSeq 2500. To increase sequence diversity, about 25-31% phiX was spiked into each library pool. As for the authors' bioinformatics: Quality-filtered reads were processed with the UMI-based MiGEC pipeline, which removed over 75% of raw TCR sequences during error correction. VDJ genes were aligned to IMGT germline references, and each clonotype was defined by a unique CDR3 amino acid sequence together with V-J genes. Clonal expansion, Shannon diversity, and CDR3 relatedness (CalcPairwiseDistances, ClusterSamples) were evaluated with VDJtools, and phylogenetic trees were built with CLCbio workbench. Using coefficient-of-variation modelling across technical triplicates, the study counted a clone as expanded if it had at least 8 unique UMIs. TCRdb reworked the public reads: Q25 trimming with fastp, MiXCR clone assembly, productive beta chains retained. Rows with one shared CDR3 protein collapse into an entry with the most common genes and DNA. The V and J calls follow TCRdb's processing rather than the paper's. This sample gives tens of thousands of distinct CDR3 sequences in total; under 4.5% of them show up just once. Clones ranked in the top ten supply less than 3.5% of the sample.

This specimen comes from a study of neurological immune-mediated disorders (dated by TCRdb to about 2019). Regarding the complete study: Among the approximately 35 multiple sclerosis patients, relapsing-remitting MS accounted for around 30 and secondary progressive MS accounted for 3. The study compared peripheral blood TCR-beta repertoires of HTLV-I-associated myelopathy (HAM/TSP) patients, multiple sclerosis patients and healthy controls using UMI-based sequencing. Longitudinal samples, technical triplicates and paired sorted CD4+ and CD8+ T-cell subsets, alongside PBMC samples, were included among the roughly 97 TCR-beta libraries. The cohort was made up of 68 subjects, consisting of some 15 HAM/TSP patients, about 34 multiple sclerosis patients and roughly 20 healthy controls. What the work shows at the level of the full study, not this receptor alone: The highest TCR clonal expansion was observed in HAM/TSP patients, whereas the lowest was observed in MS patients, even when compared with healthy controls. Expanded clones from different subjects shared no identical CDR3 amino acid sequences, which suggests that TCR-beta repertoires were private in all groups. Phylogenetic analysis grouped repertoires from 18 of 34 MS patients into a cluster of related CDR3 sequences, suggesting a possible repertoire-level signature. The MS cluster was not associated with any clinical or MRI features, and the authors stated that larger cohorts are needed.

For the unsorted PBMC libraries, 2 million PBMCs were stored in RNAlater at -80 degrees C until RNA extraction and were used to generate the libraries. The multiple sclerosis patients were enrolled in a US clinical protocol that used magnetic resonance imaging to evaluate disease progression. PBMCs were separated from peripheral blood using Ficoll-Hypaque density gradient centrifugation and then cryopreserved in liquid nitrogen. CDR1 SQVTM and CDR2 ANQGSEA are derived from the germline V gene. Trimming takes 6 bases from V and 0 bases from J, and the germline ends sit 12 bases apart. Counted from cysteine to phenylalanine, this CDR3 has 13 amino acids. Only CDR3 DNA remains: 39 bases, in frame from the first base.

The sequenced material came from PBMCs. The chain is assembled from TRBV29-1 and TRBJ2-7; the D gene remains uncertain. This receptor was taken from a woman aged 45 to 65 with multiple sclerosis. The CDR3 reads CSVAIVGSYEQYF. The nucleotides read TGCAGCGTGGCCATAGTGGGCTCCTACGAGCAGTACTTC.